The 15 T cell receptor beta chains listed next were all sequenced from one sample in a study of cytomegalovirus exposure and HLA in healthy donors. Assay: immunoSEQ multiplex PCR; the TCRdb copy retains only in-frame clones and omits some. The data hold 200,000 to 250,000 clones, with approximately 87% observed a single time. Sequenced sample: PBMCs. The receptors were sampled from a man aged 18 to 30 in good health and CMV-seronegative.

The chain joins TRBV10-3 to TRBJ2-5, with a tentative D call TRBD2 (6 bases). V was shortened by 10 bases and J by 9 bases, with 18 bases between the two germline ends. Per the germline V gene, CDR1 is ENHRY and CDR2 is SYGVKD. The CDR3 has 12 amino acids. The CDR3 coding sequence is TGTGCCACCTCGGACCCACCGGGGGCCCAGTACTTC. As protein: CATSDPPGAQYF.

The chain carries TRBV7-2 and TRBJ2-3, with D maybe TRBD2 (7 bases). CDR3 length equals 15 residues. In germline, CDR1 is SGHTA, CDR2 FQGNSA. V lost 7 bases, J lost 2 bases, and 16 bases lay in between. Here the CDR3 reads CASTMRGGVTDTQYF. As DNA, the CDR3 is TGTGCCAGCACCATGAGGGGGGGGGTCACAGATACGCAGTATTTT.

The chain uses TRBV9 and TRBJ1-2; no firm D call. This CDR3 comprises 14 residues. V was shortened by 0 bases and J by 0 bases, with 6 bases between the two germline ends. From germline, CDR1 is SGDLS and CDR2 YYNGEE. In DNA form, the CDR3 reads TGTGCCAGCAGCGTAGGTCAGTCTAACTATGGCTACACCTTC. Amino acid sequence: CASSVGQSNYGYTF.

CDR3 sequence reads: CASSPYRTGLNSPLHF. CDR3 nucleotides: TGTGCCAGCAGCCCGTACCGGACAGGCTTAAATTCACCCCTCCACTTT. V and J are TRBV7-9 and TRBJ1-6; TRBD1 agrees at 7 bases. J was trimmed by 7 bases and V by 5 bases; bases with no gene match: 11. The CDR3 runs 16 residues. Germline lookup yields CDR1 SEHNR and CDR2 FQNEAQ (reference sequence).

V and J are TRBV7-3 and TRBJ2-3; 9 bases map to TRBD1. The CDR3 loop spans 15 amino acids. With V trimmed by 5 bases and J by 3 bases, 6 bases remained unmatched. The germline gives CDR1 SGHTA, CDR2 FQGTGA. CDR3 in amino acids: CASSGAGQGTDTQYF. In nucleotides, the CDR3 is TGTGCCAGCAGCGGAGCGGGACAGGGAACAGATACGCAGTATTTT.

The chain links TRBV7-6 to TRBJ2-3, with 7 bases matching TRBD2. The CDR3 totals 16 residues. J was trimmed by 1 base and V by 1 base; bases with no gene match: 5. Germline V gives CDR1 SGHVS, CDR2 FNYEAQ. The CDR3 DNA reads as TGTGCCAGCAGCTTAGTGCCGGGAGGAGGCACAGATACGCAGTATTTT. Its translation is CASSLVPGGGTDTQYF.

The chain carries TRBV28 and TRBJ2-5; a possible D gene is TRBD2 (5 bases). CDR1 is MDHEN, CDR2 SYDVKM, per germline. CDR3 size: 14 residues. Trimming cost V 3 bases and J 2 bases, with 10 bases left between them. Here the CDR3 reads CASSFSGKQETQYF. The CDR3 nucleotides read TGTGCCAGCAGTTTCTCGGGGAAACAAGAGACCCAGTACTTC.

The chain is built from TRBV10-2 and TRBJ2-3; the D gene is possibly TRBD2 (6 bases). The CDR3 covers 14 residues. V gave up 8 bases and J gave up 3 bases, with 15 bases separating them. Germline lookup yields CDR1 WSHSY and CDR2 SAAADI. Written as DNA, the CDR3 is TGCGCCAGCGAGGGACTTCGAGGGACAGATACGCAGTATTTT. Amino acid sequence: CASEGLRGTDTQYF.

The V and J genes are TRBV28 and TRBJ2-6; 16 bases fit TRBD2. V shed 4 bases and J 0 bases; nucleotides not matched to a gene: 3. The germline V gene encodes CDR1 MDHEN and CDR2 SYDVKM. The CDR3 is made up of 19 amino acids. CDR3 loop: CASSSGLAGGHSGANVLTF. The CDR3 DNA sequence: TGTGCCAGCAGTTCGGGACTAGCGGGAGGGCACTCTGGGGCCAACGTCCTGACTTTC.

This clone was seen a single time. The rearrangement links TRBV2 to TRBJ2-2, with 9 bases that match TRBD2. Losses at the gene ends were 10 bases for V and 7 bases for J; bases not matched to a gene: 22. The CDR3 has 18 residues. Germline CDR1 SNHLY, CDR2 FYNNEI. CDR3 in amino acids: CATSTPPLGLATGGELFF. As DNA, the CDR3 is TGTGCCACGAGTACCCCCCCACTCGGACTAGCGACGGGCGGGGAGCTGTTTTTT.

The chain carries TRBV9 and TRBJ1-2; TRBD1 is a possible D gene (5 bases). V was pared by 4 bases and J by 6 bases, with 19 bases between. The CDR3 is made up of 15 amino acids. From germline, CDR1 is SGDLS and CDR2 YYNGEE. CDR3 protein: CASSPWGGGRDGYTF. In DNA, the CDR3 is TGTGCCAGCAGCCCCTGGGGGGGAGGTCGCGATGGCTACACCTTC.

On this clone: One end of the junction is discordant with germline, which a read error may explain. The J gene is TRBJ1-3, the V gene TRBV7-9; D remains ambiguous. Germline lookup yields CDR1 SEHNR and CDR2 FQNEAQ (reference sequence). This CDR3 is 17 amino acids long. The CDR3 sequence is CASNLETGIGSGNTIYF. As DNA, the CDR3 is TGTGCCAGCAACTTAGAGACCGGGATCGGCTCTGGAAACACCATATATTTT.

This clone appeared once. The genes are TRBV27 and TRBJ1-5, with D possibly TRBD1 on 5 matching bases. Trimming left V 11 bases short and J 5 bases short, with 10 bases between. The germline CDR1 and CDR2 sequences are MNHEY and SMNVEV (reference sequence). The CDR3 consists of 11 residues. The CDR3 nucleotides are TGTGCCGCAGGGATTTATCAGCCCCAGCATTTT. It encodes CAAGIYQPQHF.

The chain combines TRBV10-3 with TRBJ2-7; 12 bases are shared with TRBD1. The CDR3 is 19 residues long. CDR1 ENHRY and CDR2 SYGVKD come from the germline V gene. V dropped 3 bases and J dropped 1; count of bases not matched to a gene: 13. The CDR3 region is CAISDPGQGASSVSYEQYF. The CDR3 DNA is TGTGCCATCAGTGATCCGGGACAGGGGGCATCTTCTGTGTCCTACGAGCAGTACTTC.

The rearrangement joins TRBV2 to TRBJ2-2, with D unresolved. Germline CDR1 SNHLY, CDR2 FYNNEI. The CDR3 covers 12 residues. Trimming left V 5 bases short and J 4 bases short, with 5 bases between. CDR3: CASSSGTGELFF. Written as DNA, the CDR3 is TGTGCCAGCAGTTCGGGCACCGGGGAGCTGTTTTTT.